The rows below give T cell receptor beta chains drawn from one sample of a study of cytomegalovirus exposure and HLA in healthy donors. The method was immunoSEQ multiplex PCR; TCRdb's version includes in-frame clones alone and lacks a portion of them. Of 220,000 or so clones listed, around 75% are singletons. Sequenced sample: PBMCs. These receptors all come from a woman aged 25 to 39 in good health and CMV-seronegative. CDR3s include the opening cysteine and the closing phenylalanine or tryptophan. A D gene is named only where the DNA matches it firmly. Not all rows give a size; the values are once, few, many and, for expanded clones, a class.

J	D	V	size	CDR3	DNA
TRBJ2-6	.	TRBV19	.	CASSVIAGANVLTF	TGTGCCAGTTCCGTCATAGCTGGGGCCAACGTCCTGACTTTC
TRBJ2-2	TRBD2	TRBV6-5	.	CASTGGGWGTGELFF	TGTGCTAGCACCGGGGGGGGTTGGGGTACCGGGGAGCTGTTTTTT
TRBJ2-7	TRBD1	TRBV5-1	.	CASSIWTGGYEQYF	TGCGCCAGCAGCATATGGACAGGGGGCTACGAGCAGTACTTC
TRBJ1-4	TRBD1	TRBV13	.	CASSLRTGGEEKLFF	TGTGCCAGCAGCTTAAGAACAGGGGGCGAGGAAAAACTGTTTTTT
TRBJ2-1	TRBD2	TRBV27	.	CASRLAGENNEQFF	TGTGCCAGCAGACTAGCGGGAGAGAACAATGAGCAGTTCTTC
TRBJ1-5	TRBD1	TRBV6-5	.	CASQWTGDQPQHF	TGTGCCAGCCAATGGACAGGCGATCAGCCCCAGCATTTT
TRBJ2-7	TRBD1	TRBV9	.	CASSVDGQATEQYF	TGTGCCAGCAGCGTAGATGGACAGGCGACCGAGCAGTACTTC
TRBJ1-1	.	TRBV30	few	CAWKQGKWDTEAFF	TGTGCCTGGAAACAGGGAAAGTGGGACACTGAAGCTTTCTTT
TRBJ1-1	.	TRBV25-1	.	CASRIGQITEAFF	TGTGCCAGCAGAATCGGACAGATCACTGAAGCTTTCTTT
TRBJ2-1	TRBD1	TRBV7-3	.	CSSSLTGENEQFF	TGTTCCAGCAGCTTAACAGGGGAAAATGAGCAGTTCTTC
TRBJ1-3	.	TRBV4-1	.	CASSLRVRGPLNTIYF	TGCGCCAGCAGCCTCAGAGTACGAGGGCCTCTGAACACCATATATTTT
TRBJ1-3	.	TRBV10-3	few	CAISESSPRASGNTIYF	TGTGCCATCAGTGAGTCGTCCCCCAGGGCCTCTGGAAACACCATATATTTT
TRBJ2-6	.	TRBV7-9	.	CASRPPGLGANVLTF	TGTGCCAGCAGACCGCCAGGGCTAGGGGCCAACGTCCTGACTTTC
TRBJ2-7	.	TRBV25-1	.	CASSGPGGRIYEQYF	TGTGCCAGCAGCGGCCCCGGCGGCAGAATCTACGAGCAGTACTTC